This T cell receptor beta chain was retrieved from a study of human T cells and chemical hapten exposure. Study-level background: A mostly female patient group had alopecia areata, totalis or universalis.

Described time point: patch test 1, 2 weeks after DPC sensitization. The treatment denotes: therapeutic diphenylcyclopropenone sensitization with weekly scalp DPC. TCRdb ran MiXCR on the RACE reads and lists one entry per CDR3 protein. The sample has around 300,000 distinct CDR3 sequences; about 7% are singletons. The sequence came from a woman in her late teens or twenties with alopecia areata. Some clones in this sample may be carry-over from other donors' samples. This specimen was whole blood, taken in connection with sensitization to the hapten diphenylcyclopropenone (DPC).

The CDR3 nucleotides are TGTGCCAGCTCACCTCAGGGTAAGACTGAAGCTTTCTTT. Its protein product is CASSPQGKTEAFF. This chain links TRBV18 with TRBJ1-1; D is perhaps TRBD1 (5 bases). The CDR3 consists of 13 residues. The V end lost 3 bases, the J end lost 5 bases, and 10 bases lay between the germline ends. Germline loops: CDR1 KGHSH, CDR2 LQKENI.